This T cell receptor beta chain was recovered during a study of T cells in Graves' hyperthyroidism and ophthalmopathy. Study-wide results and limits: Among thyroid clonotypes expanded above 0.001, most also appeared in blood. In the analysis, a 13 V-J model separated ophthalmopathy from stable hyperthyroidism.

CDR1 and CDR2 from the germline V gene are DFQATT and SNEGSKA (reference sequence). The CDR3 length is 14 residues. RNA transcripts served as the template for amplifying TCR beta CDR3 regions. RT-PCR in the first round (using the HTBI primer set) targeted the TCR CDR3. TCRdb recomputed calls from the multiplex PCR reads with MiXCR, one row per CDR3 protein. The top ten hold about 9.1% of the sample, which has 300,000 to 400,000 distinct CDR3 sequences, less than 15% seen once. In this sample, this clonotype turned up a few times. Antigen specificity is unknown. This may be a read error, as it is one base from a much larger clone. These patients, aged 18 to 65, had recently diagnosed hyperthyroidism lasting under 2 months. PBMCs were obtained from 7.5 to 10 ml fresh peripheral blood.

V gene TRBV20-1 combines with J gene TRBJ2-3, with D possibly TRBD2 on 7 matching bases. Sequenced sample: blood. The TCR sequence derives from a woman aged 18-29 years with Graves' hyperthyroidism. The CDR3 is CSARVGGGTNTQYF. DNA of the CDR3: TGCAGTGCTAGAGTAGGCGGGGGCACAAATACGCAGTATTTT.